One sample yielded the 2 T cell receptor beta chains listed below, sequenced in a study of T cell responses to AZD1222 COVID-19 vaccine. TCRdb keeps only in-frame clones here, not all; method: immunoSEQ multiplex PCR. The table has under 140,000 clones, 70% to 90% seen once. Sequenced here: peripheral blood, sampled on day 0 of AZD1222 vaccination. The receptors stem from an adult in good health.

This clone was observed once. The genes are TRBV19 and TRBJ1-6; 7 positions match TRBD1. This CDR3 contains 17 residues. J gave up 0 bases and V 5 bases, and 7 bases lay outside the gene matches. From germline, CDR1 is LNHDA and CDR2 SQIVND (reference sequence). This CDR3 reads CASSPAGQSSYNSPLHF. CDR3 nucleotides: TGTGCCAGTAGTCCGGCGGGACAGAGCTCCTATAATTCACCCCTCCACTTT.

The chain employs TRBV7-2 and TRBJ2-5; D ambiguous. Per germline, CDR1 SGHTA and CDR2 FQGNSA. The CDR3 runs to 18 residues. V was cut by 1 base and J by 5 bases, with 23 bases left in between. CDR3 DNA: TGTGCCAGCAGCTTAGTTGCTTCGGGCGGTCCCAGGAAGGAGACCCAGTACTTC. Translating gives CASSLVASGGPRKETQYF.